This TCR beta chain was captured by sequencing in a study of T cells in Graves' hyperthyroidism and ophthalmopathy. Regarding this clonotype: What it recognizes is unknown.

RNA transcripts were the template for amplifying TCR beta CDR3 regions. First-round RT-PCR targeting the TCR CDR3 was performed with the HTBI primer set. TCRdb reanalysed the multiplex PCR reads using MiXCR and keeps one entry per CDR3 protein. The repertoire holds approximately 700,000 distinct CDR3 sequences, with roughly 15% as singletons. Notes on the study in general: Among clonotypes expanded in thyroid above 0.001, most were also found in blood. Separating ophthalmopathy from stable hyperthyroidism was achieved by a 13 V-J model. Model output signaled ophthalmopathy a median approximately 6 months ahead of onset.

No progression to ophthalmopathy during 18 months of follow-up defined stable disease. Germline loops: CDR1 SGHRS, CDR2 YFSETQ. This CDR3 has 14 amino acids. Trimming at V came to 4 bases and at J to 8 bases, leaving 7 bases not matched to a gene. The gene calls are TRBV5-1 and TRBJ1-4; 8 bases are shared with TRBD1. Sequencing was carried out using blood. This TCR derives from a man aged 18 to 29 with Graves' hyperthyroidism. The CDR3 region is CASSRTGREEKLFF. CDR3 nucleotides: TGCGCCAGCAGCCGGACAGGGAGGGAGGAAAAACTGTTTTTT.